The clone carrying this TCR beta chain has just a few counts. The antigen is not known. This specimen comes from a study of PD-1 blockade in classical Hodgkin lymphoma. Overall study results and limits: Newly diagnosed patients and complete responders had comparable diversity at baseline. Reported baseline diversity: healthy donors highest, relapsed/refractory patients lowest. Some patients started nivolumab under 1 year after ASCT, and they were excluded.

Regarding time point: cycle 4 day 1 (C4D1), after about 6 weeks of nivolumab. Every patient was affected by relapse after autologous stem cell transplantation, while exposure to brentuximab vedotin was not uniform. Best outcomes ranged across complete response, partial response and progressive disease. Profiling relied on immunoSEQ multiplex PCR, and the TCRdb table lists in-frame clones only, not all of them. The sample carries fewer than 95,000 clones, 75% to 85% recorded once. Trimming stripped 2 bases from V and 7 bases from J, with 12 bases between. The CDR3 consists of 14 residues. Germline V gives CDR1 SNHLY, CDR2 FYNNEI.

The V gene is TRBV2, the J gene TRBJ1-5; possibly TRBD1 for D (6 bases). The source is a human donor with classical Hodgkin lymphoma. Sequencing was performed on peripheral blood mononuclear cells (PBMCs), taken before the fourth cycle of nivolumab. Written as DNA, the CDR3 is TGTGCCAGCAGTGAAAGCAGGGGCCGACAGCCCCAGCATTTT. Protein sequence: CASSESRGRQPQHF.